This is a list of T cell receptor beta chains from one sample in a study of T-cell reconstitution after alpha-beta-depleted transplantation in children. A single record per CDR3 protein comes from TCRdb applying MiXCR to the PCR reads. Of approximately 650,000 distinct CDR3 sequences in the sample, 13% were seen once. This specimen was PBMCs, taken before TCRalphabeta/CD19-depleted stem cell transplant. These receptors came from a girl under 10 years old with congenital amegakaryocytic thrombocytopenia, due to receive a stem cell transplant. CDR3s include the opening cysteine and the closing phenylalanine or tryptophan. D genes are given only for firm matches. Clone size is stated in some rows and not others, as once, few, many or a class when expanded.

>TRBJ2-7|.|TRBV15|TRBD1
TGTGCCACCAGCAGAGAAAGGACAGGCGCGTATGACTTC
CATSRERTGAYDF
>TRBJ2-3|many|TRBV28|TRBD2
TGTGCCAGCAGTGTACTAGCGGCCTCCGATACGCAGTATTTT
CASSVLAASDTQYF
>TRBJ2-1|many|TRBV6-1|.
TGTGCCAGCCGTGTACGCTCCTACAATGAGCAGTTCTTC
CASRVRSYNEQFF
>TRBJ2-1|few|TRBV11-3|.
TGTGCCAGCAGCTTAGTAGGTAGCCGCCTATACAATGAGCAGTTCTTC
CASSLVGSRLYNEQFF
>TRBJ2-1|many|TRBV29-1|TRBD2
TGCAGCGTTGAGGAGGCTAGCGGGAGTGCTGAGCAGTTCTTC
CSVEEASGSAEQFF
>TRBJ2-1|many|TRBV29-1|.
TGCAGCGTTGTGGAGTCTAATGAGCAGTTCTTC
CSVVESNEQFF
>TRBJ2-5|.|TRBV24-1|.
TGTGCCACCAGTGATTTTGAAGGACAGACAGAGACCCAGTACTTC
CATSDFEGQTETQYF
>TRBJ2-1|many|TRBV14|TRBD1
TGTGCCAGCAGCCGGACAGGGGAAATGGTCAATGAGCAGTTCTTC
CASSRTGEMVNEQFF
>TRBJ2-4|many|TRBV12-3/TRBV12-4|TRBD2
TGTGCCAGCAGTCCCAGGACTAGGGGAAACATTCAGTACTTC
CASSPRTRGNIQYF
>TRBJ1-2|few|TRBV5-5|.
TGTGCCAGCAGCTTGGGTGTGGGCAGGGACTATGGCTACACCTTC
CASSLGVGRDYGYTF
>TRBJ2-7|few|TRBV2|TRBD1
TGTGCCGGCACTGGGCAGGGGGACCACGAGCAGTACTTC
CAGTGQGDHEQYF
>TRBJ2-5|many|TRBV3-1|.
TGTGCCAGCAGCCAAGATGGCGAGACCCAGTACTTC
CASSQDGETQYF
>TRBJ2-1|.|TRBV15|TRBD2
TGTGCCACCAGCAGAGATCTCGGACTAGCGGGAATCTACAATGAGCAGTTCTTC
CATSRDLGLAGIYNEQFF
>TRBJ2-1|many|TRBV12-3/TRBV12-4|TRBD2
TGTGCCAGCATCATAGCGGGAGCTGACAATGAGCAGTTCTTC
CASIIAGADNEQFF